This T cell receptor beta chain was recovered during a study of shared clonotypes between healthy human individuals. On the study more broadly: The donor group consisted of a couple of women and a few men, aged 18 to 49.

When replicate PCRs were run on sorted subsets, they used around 200 ng DNA, tens of thousands of T cell genomes. Clones were sequenced by immunoSEQ multiplex PCR, and TCRdb holds only the in-frame ones, with some missing. The sample consists of some 680,000 clones, roughly 73% of them appearing once. The CDR3 contains 14 residues. Germline V gene sequence: CDR1 KGHSH, CDR2 LQKENI. V lost 6 bases, J lost 3 bases, and 6 bases stayed unmatched. With respect to this clone: Additional DNA sequences in this sample encode the identical CDR3.

Sequenced input: memory CD4+ T cells sorted from blood. Documented subset: CD45RA-negative fraction. The chain is built from TRBV18 and TRBJ2-7, with 9 bases fitting TRBD1. The clonotype originates from a woman aged 25 to 45 in good health. DNA of the CDR3: TGTGCCAGCTCCCTTACGGGACAGGGCTACGAGCAGTACTTC. Translated: CASSLTGQGYEQYF. Drawing the rest from reference TRBV18 and TRBJ2-7, the complete variable domain is NAGVMQNPRHLVRRRGQEARLRCSPMKGHSHVYWYRQLPEEGLKFMVYLQKENIIDESGMPKERFSAEFPKEGPSILRIQQVVRGDSAAYFCASSLTGQGYEQYFGPGTRLTVT.